The 28 T cell receptor beta chains listed next were all sequenced from one sample in a study of cytomegalovirus exposure and HLA in healthy donors. This PCR relied on a set of 60 Vbeta primers and 13 Jbeta primers. Assay used: immunoSEQ multiplex PCR; TCRdb lists only in-frame clones, some missing. The sample shows around 130,000 clones, 81% of them seen only once. The material sequenced was PBMCs. Receptors originate from a woman aged 40 to 50 in good health and CMV-seropositive.

CDR3 nucleotides: TGTGCCAGCACCGTGACATCATCGAAAGAGACCCAGTACTTC. Its translation is CASTVTSSKETQYF. The gene calls are TRBV6-1 and TRBJ2-5; D gene ambiguous. This CDR3 has 14 amino acids. V gave up 7 bases and J gave up 3 bases, with 15 bases separating them. The V gene's germline CDR1 is MNHNS and CDR2 SASEGT.

This CDR3 is CASSKGDRGHEQYF. The CDR3, as DNA: TGTGCCAGCAGTAAAGGGGACAGGGGCCACGAGCAGTACTTC. J is TRBJ2-7 and V is TRBV7-2, with 10 bases matching TRBD1. Germline V gene data show CDR1 as SGHTA and CDR2 as FQGNSA. The CDR3 loop spans 14 amino acids. The V and J ends lost 6 bases and 5 bases, in that order; junction bases with no gene match: 7. The entire variable domain, with the rest obtained from reference TRBV7-2 and TRBJ2-7, is as follows: GAGVSQSPSNKVTEKGKDVELRCDPISGHTALYWYRQSLGQGLEFLIYFQGNSAPDKSGLPSDRFSAERTGGSVSTLTIQRTQQEDSAVYLCASSKGDRGHEQYFGPGTRLTVT.

J is TRBJ2-1 and V is TRBV6-1; 9 nucleotides match TRBD2. The CDR3 runs 14 residues. J lost 7 bases, V lost 11 bases, and 12 bases had no gene match. Germline CDR1 reads MNHNS; CDR2 reads SASEGT. The CDR3 protein is CALSPASGVNEQFF. Written as DNA, the CDR3 is TGTGCCCTCTCTCCCGCTAGCGGGGTTAATGAGCAGTTCTTC.

This clone was seen a few times. The rearrangement uses TRBV9 and TRBJ2-5; 9 bases are shared with TRBD1. The ends lost 0 bases at V and 2 bases at J; junction bases unmatched: 5. The CDR3 contains 16 residues. Germline CDR1 and CDR2: SGDLS and YYNGEE. The CDR3 DNA reads as TGTGCCAGCAGCGTAGACGGCGACAGGGGGCAAGAGACCCAGTACTTC. This translates into CASSVDGDRGQETQYF. The full variable domain, in which reference TRBV9 and TRBJ2-5 provide the parts outside the CDR3, is DSGVTQTPKHLITATGQRVTLRCSPRSGDLSVYWYQQSLDQGLQFLIQYYNGEERAKGNILERFSAQQFPDLHSELNLSSLELGDSALYFCASSVDGDRGQETQYFGPGTRLLVL.

The chain joins TRBV4-2 to TRBJ2-1, with 7 bases identical to TRBD2. With 1 base clipped from V and 7 bases from J, the junction kept 4 bases outside the gene matches. The CDR3 length is 14 residues. Germline CDR1 LGHNA, CDR2 YNFKEQ. DNA for the CDR3: TGTGCCAGCAGCCAAGTAGGGACTAAGAATGAGCAGTTCTTC. Amino acid sequence: CASSQVGTKNEQFF.

The CDR3 protein is CASSLVGGLRETQYF. The DNA for the CDR3 is TGCGCCAGCAGCTTGGTCGGGGGGCTGAGAGAGACCCAGTACTTC. This chain connects TRBV5-1 to TRBJ2-5, with D perhaps matching TRBD2 (7 bases). With 0 bases removed from V and 4 bases from J, the gap between germline ends came to 13 bases. The CDR3 extends over 15 amino acids. The germline gives CDR1 SGHRS, CDR2 YFSETQ. Combining the CDR3 with reference TRBV5-1 and TRBJ2-5 gives the whole variable domain KAGVTQTPRYLIKTRGQQVTLSCSPISGHRSVSWYQQTPGQGLQFLFEYFSETQRNKGNFPGRFSGRQFSNSRSEMNVSTLELGDSALYLCASSLVGGLRETQYFGPGTRLLVL.

The chain is built from TRBV4-3 and TRBJ2-1; D not certain. The V gene's germline CDR1 is LGHNA and CDR2 YSLEER. The CDR3 contains 15 residues. The V end was cut by 1 base, the J end by 3 bases, with 10 bases between. CDR3 amino acids: CASSQVAESYNEQFF. CDR3 coding DNA: TGCGCCAGCAGCCAAGTCGCGGAAAGCTACAATGAGCAGTTCTTC.

The gene calls are TRBV6-5 and TRBJ2-1; TRBD2 is a possible D gene (6 bases). Germline V gene sequence: CDR1 MNHEY, CDR2 SVGAGI. The V end lost 8 bases, the J end lost 5 bases, and 19 bases lay between the germline ends. This CDR3 is built from 15 residues. CDR3 sequence: CASGQPGLSHNEQFF. CDR3 coding DNA: TGTGCCAGCGGCCAACCGGGACTGAGCCACAATGAGCAGTTCTTC.

This chain links TRBV21-1 with TRBJ2-1; the table's TRBD2 call for D was not verified on the DNA. TRBV21-1 is marked as a pseudogene. CDR3 length equals 18 residues. The CDR3, as DNA: TGTGCCAGCAGCAAAGCCGAGGGCCCCTGCTGCATGCCCAATGAGCAGTTCTTC. Its translation is CASSKAEGPCCMPNEQFF.

The V call is TRBV19, the J call TRBJ2-3; D perhaps matches TRBD1 (6 bases). The ends were cut back, 10 bases at V and 0 bases at J, with 17 bases in the middle. From germline, CDR1 is LNHDA and CDR2 SQIVND (reference sequence). The CDR3 contains 15 residues. The DNA for the CDR3 is TGTGCCACCTCATTTACAGGACAGAGCACAGATACGCAGTATTTT. Translation gives CATSFTGQSTDTQYF.

The chain has TRBV6-5 and TRBJ2-7, with D perhaps matching TRBD2 (6 bases). This CDR3 spans 14 amino acids. The V end was cut by 4 bases, the J end by 4 bases, with 14 bases between. Germline V lookup: CDR1 MNHEY, CDR2 SVGAGI. CDR3 DNA: TGTGCCAGCAGTTCCCGGGACTCTGGATACGAGCAGTACTTC. Its translation: CASSSRDSGYEQYF.

The V gene is TRBV7-9, the J gene TRBJ2-1, with TRBD2 matching over 8 bases. V lost 10 bases to trimming and J lost 3 bases; unmatched junction nucleotides: 14. This CDR3 is built from 16 residues. Germline CDR1 reads SEHNR; CDR2 reads FQNEAQ (reference sequence). The CDR3 DNA reads TGTGCCATCCAAACGGGGGGGGGCGCAGGCTACAATGAGCAGTTCTTC. Translated, it gives CAIQTGGGAGYNEQFF. Full variable domain (remainder filled in from reference TRBV7-9 and TRBJ2-1): DTGVSQNPRHKITKRGQNVTFRCDPISEHNRLYWYRQTLGQGPEFLTYFQNEAQLEKSRLLSDRFSAERPKGSFSTLEIQRTEQGDSAMYLCAIQTGGGAGYNEQFFGPGTRLTVL.

This clone has a single count. The rearrangement joins TRBV10-3 to TRBJ1-4; D remains unclear. Trimming stripped 3 bases from V and 7 bases from J, with 15 bases between. Germline CDR1 ENHRY, CDR2 SYGVKD. The CDR3 length is 15 residues. The CDR3: CAISDSRETSEKLFF. CDR3 bases: TGTGCCATCAGTGATAGTAGGGAGACAAGTGAAAAACTGTTTTTT.

V usage is TRBV2 and J usage is TRBJ1-1, with unresolved D. V shed 7 bases and J shed 4 bases, with 13 bases lying between them. Germline V gives CDR1 SNHLY, CDR2 FYNNEI. The CDR3 contains 13 residues. The CDR3 sequence: CASILTGSTEAFF. CDR3 coding DNA: TGTGCCAGCATTCTTACGGGGAGCACTGAAGCTTTCTTT.

V is TRBV15 and J is TRBJ2-2; D might be TRBD2 (6 bases). Germline CDR1 LNHNV, CDR2 YYDKDF (reference sequence). CDR3 length: 15 residues. Trimming stripped 4 bases from V and 6 bases from J, with 15 bases between. The CDR3 coding sequence is TGTGCCACCAGCATACCGGGACTTCTTTCCGGGGAGCTGTTTTTT. Encoded protein: CATSIPGLLSGELFF.

The V and J genes are TRBV18 and TRBJ2-7; 10 nucleotides align to TRBD1. Germline CDR1 is KGHSH and CDR2 is LQKENI. The CDR3 is 14 residues long. The V gene end was trimmed by 6 bases and the J gene end by 3 bases; junction bases not matched to a gene: 5. CDR3 amino acids: CASSSGTGDYEQYF. CDR3 in DNA: TGTGCCAGCTCTTCCGGGACAGGGGACTACGAGCAGTACTTC.

The V gene is TRBV6-6, the J gene TRBJ2-7; 8 nucleotides align to TRBD2. J lost 5 bases, V lost 8 bases, and 5 bases had no gene match. Germline assignment: CDR1 MNHNY and CDR2 SVGAGI (reference sequence). The CDR3 is 12 amino acids. The CDR3 DNA is TGTGCCAGCCAGGGACTAGGCCACGAGCAGTACTTC. Protein product: CASQGLGHEQYF.

The chain has TRBV7-8 and TRBJ1-1; TRBD1 matches at 9 bases. This CDR3 has 15 amino acids. With V trimmed by 5 bases and J by 7 bases, 11 bases remained unmatched. Germline CDR1 SGHVS, CDR2 FQNEAQ. The CDR3 region is CASSTRDRVGNEAFF. The DNA of the CDR3 is TGTGCCAGCAGCACCCGGGACAGGGTTGGGAATGAAGCTTTCTTT. The variable domain in full, completed from reference TRBV7-8 and TRBJ1-1, reads GAGVSQSPRYKVAKRGQDVALRCDPISGHVSLFWYQQALGQGPEFLTYFQNEAQLDKSGLPSDRFFAERPEGSVSTLKIQRTQQEDSAVYLCASSTRDRVGNEAFFGQGTRLTVV.

This rearrangement joins TRBV5-1 to TRBJ1-2; TRBD1 might be the D (6 bases). CDR1 is SGHRS, CDR2 YFSETQ, per germline. Trimming left V 4 bases short and J 2 bases short, with 15 bases between. The CDR3 spans 15 residues. The CDR3 sequence is CASSPSGGANYGYTF. CDR3 coding DNA: TGCGCCAGCAGCCCCTCGGGGGGCGCAAACTATGGCTACACCTTC. Full variable domain (missing parts from reference TRBV5-1 and TRBJ1-2): KAGVTQTPRYLIKTRGQQVTLSCSPISGHRSVSWYQQTPGQGLQFLFEYFSETQRNKGNFPGRFSGRQFSNSRSEMNVSTLELGDSALYLCASSPSGGANYGYTFGSGTRLTVV.

V is TRBV19 and J is TRBJ2-3; 9 bases agree with TRBD2. The trim removed 3 bases at V and 2 bases at J, leaving 21 bases unmatched. The V gene's germline CDR1 is LNHDA and CDR2 SQIVND (reference sequence). This CDR3 comprises 21 residues. DNA for the CDR3: TGTGCCAGTAGTATCGAAACAGGACCACCTTCTAGCGGGAAAGTCACAGATACGCAGTATTTT. Its translation is CASSIETGPPSSGKVTDTQYF.

The chain is built from TRBV7-9 and TRBJ1-2; D is unresolved. Germline V lookup: CDR1 SEHNR, CDR2 FQNEAQ (reference sequence). Trimming left V 5 bases short and J 3 bases short, with 16 bases between. The CDR3 extends over 15 amino acids. The CDR3 here is CASSPMGSFDYGYTF. The CDR3 region has the DNA TGTGCCAGCAGCCCAATGGGGAGTTTTGACTATGGCTACACCTTC.

CDR3 loop: CASSLGSGGAHEQFF. The CDR3, as DNA: TGTGCCAGCAGCTTAGGTAGCGGGGGGGCCCATGAGCAGTTCTTC. This chain joins TRBV11-2 and TRBJ2-1; 11 positions agree with TRBD2. The junction had 4 bases not matched to a gene; V was cut back by 1 base and J by 8 bases. The CDR3 is 15 residues long. Per germline, CDR1 SGHAT and CDR2 FQNNGV.

CDR3 sequence: CSVAGNRDEQYF. CDR3 DNA: TGCAGCGTTGCGGGAAACAGGGACGAGCAGTACTTC. This chain joins TRBV29-1 and TRBJ2-7, with D possibly TRBD1 on 6 matching bases. Trimming shortened V by 4 bases and J by 5 bases, and 12 bases separated the two germline ends. There are 12 residues in the CDR3. Germline V gene data show CDR1 as SQVTM and CDR2 as ANQGSEA.

The chain is built from TRBV29-1 and TRBJ2-7, with 10 nucleotides matching TRBD1. Losses at the gene ends were 2 bases for V and 5 bases for J; bases not matched to a gene: 9. The CDR3 runs 15 residues. Per germline, CDR1 SQVTM and CDR2 ANQGSEA. The CDR3 nucleotides are TGCAGCGTTGAACATCCGGGACAGGGGTCCAACGAGCAGTACTTC. Protein product: CSVEHPGQGSNEQYF.

The V gene is TRBV7-8, the J gene TRBJ2-3; TRBD2 aligns across 7 bases. The CDR3 consists of 16 residues. Per germline, CDR1 SGHVS and CDR2 FQNEAQ. Trimming took 1 base from V and 10 from J; bases not matched to a gene: 14. The CDR3 spells CASSLGRGGGETAQYF. CDR3 DNA sequence: TGTGCCAGCAGCTTAGGTAGGGGTGGGGGGGAGACTGCGCAGTATTTT.

The chain uses TRBV7-3 and TRBJ2-1; the match to TRBD2 covers 10 bases. The CDR3 runs to 16 residues. Germline-derived CDR1 and CDR2 are SGHTA and FQGTGA. Unmatched junction bases numbered 5, after V lost 0 bases and J lost 6 bases. In DNA form, the CDR3 reads TGTGCCAGCAGCTTAACCTTAGCGGGGGGTATCAATGAGCAGTTCTTC. Amino acid sequence: CASSLTLAGGINEQFF.

This chain connects TRBV5-1 to TRBJ2-5; maybe TRBD1 (5 bases). The assigned J gene may be wrong: the sequence end matches TRBJ2-7 better. The CDR3 is 13 residues long. Germline loops: CDR1 SGHRS, CDR2 YFSETQ. The CDR3 sequence: CASSSGRGYEQYF. The CDR3 DNA reads as TGCGCCAGCAGCTCCGGTAGGGGATACGAGCAGTACTTC.

The chain combines TRBV28 with TRBJ1-2, with 9 nucleotides matching TRBD1. This CDR3 has 15 amino acids. After removal of 5 bases from V and 10 bases from J, the junction contained 14 bases not matched to a gene. CDR1 is MDHEN and CDR2 is SYDVKM in the germline V gene. The CDR3 bases are TGTGCCAGCAGTGACATACAGGGGGCTTTACTTGACTACACCTTC. Protein sequence: CASSDIQGALLDYTF.